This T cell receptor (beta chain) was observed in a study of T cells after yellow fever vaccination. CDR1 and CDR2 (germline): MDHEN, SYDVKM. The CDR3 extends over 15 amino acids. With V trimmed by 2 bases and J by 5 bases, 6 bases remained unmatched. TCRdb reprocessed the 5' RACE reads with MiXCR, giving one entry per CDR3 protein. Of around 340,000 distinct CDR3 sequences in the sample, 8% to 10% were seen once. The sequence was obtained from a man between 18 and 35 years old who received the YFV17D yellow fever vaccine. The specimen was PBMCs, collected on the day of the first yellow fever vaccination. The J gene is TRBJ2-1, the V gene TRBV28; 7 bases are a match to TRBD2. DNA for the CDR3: TGTGCCAGCAGTTTAGGGGGGGACTATCACAATGAGCAGTTCTTC. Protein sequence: CASSLGGDYHNEQFF.